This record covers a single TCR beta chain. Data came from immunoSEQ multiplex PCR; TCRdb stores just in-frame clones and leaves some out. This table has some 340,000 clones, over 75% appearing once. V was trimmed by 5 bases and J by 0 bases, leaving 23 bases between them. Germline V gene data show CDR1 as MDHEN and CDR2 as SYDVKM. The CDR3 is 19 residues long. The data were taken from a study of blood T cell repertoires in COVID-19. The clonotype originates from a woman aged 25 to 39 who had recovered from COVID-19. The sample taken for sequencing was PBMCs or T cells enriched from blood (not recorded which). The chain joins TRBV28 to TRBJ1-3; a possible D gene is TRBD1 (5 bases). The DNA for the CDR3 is TGTGCCAGCAGTCCTTTAAGGGGCTCGTTGACAGTCTCTGGAAACACCATATATTTT. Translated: CASSPLRGSLTVSGNTIYF. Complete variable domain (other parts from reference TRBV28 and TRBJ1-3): DVKVTQSSRYLVKRTGEKVFLECVQDMDHENMFWYRQDPGLGLRLIYFSYDVKMKEKGDIPEGYSVSREKKERFSLILESASTNQTSMYLCASSPLRGSLTVSGNTIYFGEGSWLTVV.